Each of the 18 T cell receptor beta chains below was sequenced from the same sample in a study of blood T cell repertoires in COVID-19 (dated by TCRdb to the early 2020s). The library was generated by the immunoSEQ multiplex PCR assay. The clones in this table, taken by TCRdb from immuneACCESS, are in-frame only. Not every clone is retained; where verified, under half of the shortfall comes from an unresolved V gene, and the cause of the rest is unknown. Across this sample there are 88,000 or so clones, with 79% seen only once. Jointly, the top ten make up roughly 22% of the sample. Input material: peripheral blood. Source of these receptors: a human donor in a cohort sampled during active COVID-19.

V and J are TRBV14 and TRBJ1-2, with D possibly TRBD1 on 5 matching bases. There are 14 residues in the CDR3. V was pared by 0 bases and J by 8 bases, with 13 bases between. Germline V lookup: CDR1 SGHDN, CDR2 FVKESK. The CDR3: CASSQESGAGGYTF. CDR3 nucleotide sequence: TGTGCCAGCAGCCAAGAAAGTGGGGCTGGCGGCTACACCTTC.

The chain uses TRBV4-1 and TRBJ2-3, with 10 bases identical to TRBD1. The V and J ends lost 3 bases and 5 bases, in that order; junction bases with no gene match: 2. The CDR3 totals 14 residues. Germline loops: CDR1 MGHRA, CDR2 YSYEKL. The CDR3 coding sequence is TGCGCCAGCAGCCAGTGGACAGGGGGAGATACGCAGTATTTT. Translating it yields CASSQWTGGDTQYF.

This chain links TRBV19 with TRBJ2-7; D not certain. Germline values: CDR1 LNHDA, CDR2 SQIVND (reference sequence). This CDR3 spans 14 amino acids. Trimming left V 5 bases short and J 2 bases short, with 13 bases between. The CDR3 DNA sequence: TGTGCCAGTAGTGCCGCGGTCCAAACCTACGAGCAGTACTTC. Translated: CASSAAVQTYEQYF.

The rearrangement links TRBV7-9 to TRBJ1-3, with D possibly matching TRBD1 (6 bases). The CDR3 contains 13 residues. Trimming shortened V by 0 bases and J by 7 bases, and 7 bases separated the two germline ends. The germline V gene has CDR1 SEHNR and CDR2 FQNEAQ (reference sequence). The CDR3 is CASSLAGANTIYF. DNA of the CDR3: TGTGCCAGCAGCTTAGCGGGGGCCAACACCATATATTTT.

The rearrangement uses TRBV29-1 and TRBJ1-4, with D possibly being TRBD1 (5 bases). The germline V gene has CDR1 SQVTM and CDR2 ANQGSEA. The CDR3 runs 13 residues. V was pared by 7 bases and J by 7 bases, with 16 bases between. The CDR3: CSAGGGFGEKLFF. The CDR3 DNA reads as TGCAGCGCCGGTGGGGGGTTCGGTGAAAAACTGTTTTTT.

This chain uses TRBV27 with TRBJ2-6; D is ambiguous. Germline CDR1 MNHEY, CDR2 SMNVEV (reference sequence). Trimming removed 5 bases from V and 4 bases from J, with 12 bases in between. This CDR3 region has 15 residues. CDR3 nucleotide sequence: TGTGCCAGCAGTCCGGTCGCGGCGGGGGCCAACGTCCTGACTTTC. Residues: CASSPVAAGANVLTF.

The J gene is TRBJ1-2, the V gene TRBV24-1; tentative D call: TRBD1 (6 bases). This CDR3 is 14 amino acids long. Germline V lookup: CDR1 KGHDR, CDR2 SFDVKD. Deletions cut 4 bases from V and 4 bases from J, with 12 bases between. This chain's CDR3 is CATSERRQVYGYTF. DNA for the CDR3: TGTGCCACCAGTGAGCGCCGACAGGTCTATGGCTACACCTTC.

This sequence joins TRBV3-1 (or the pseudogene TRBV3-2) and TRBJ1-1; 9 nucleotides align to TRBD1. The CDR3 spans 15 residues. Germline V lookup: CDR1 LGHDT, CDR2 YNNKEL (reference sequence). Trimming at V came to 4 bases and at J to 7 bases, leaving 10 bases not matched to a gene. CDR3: CASSLWTGEVDEAFF. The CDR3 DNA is TGTGCCAGCAGCCTATGGACAGGGGAGGTTGATGAAGCTTTCTTT.

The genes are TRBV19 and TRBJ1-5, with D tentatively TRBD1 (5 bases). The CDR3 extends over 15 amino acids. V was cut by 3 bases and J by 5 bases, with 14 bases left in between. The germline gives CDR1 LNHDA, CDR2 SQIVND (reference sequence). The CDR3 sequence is CASSIRAGIDQPQHF. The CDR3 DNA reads TGTGCCAGTAGTATCAGGGCAGGGATTGATCAGCCCCAGCATTTT. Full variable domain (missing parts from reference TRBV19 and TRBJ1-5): DGGITQSPKYLFRKEGQNVTLSCEQNLNHDAMYWYRQDPGQGLRLIYYSQIVNDFQKGDIAEGYSVSREKKESFPLTVTSAQKNPTAFYLCASSIRAGIDQPQHFGDGTRLSIL.

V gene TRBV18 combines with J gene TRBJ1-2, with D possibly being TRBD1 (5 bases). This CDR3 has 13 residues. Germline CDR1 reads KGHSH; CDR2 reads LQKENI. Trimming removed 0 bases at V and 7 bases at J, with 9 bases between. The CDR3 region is CASSPPGGAGYTF. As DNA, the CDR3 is TGTGCCAGCTCACCACCCGGGGGAGCTGGCTACACCTTC.

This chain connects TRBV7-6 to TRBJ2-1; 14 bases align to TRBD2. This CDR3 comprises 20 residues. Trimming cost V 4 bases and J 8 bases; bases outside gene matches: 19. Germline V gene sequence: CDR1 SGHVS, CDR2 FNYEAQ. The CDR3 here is CASSSPSWGTSGSHRDEQFF. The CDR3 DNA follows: TGTGCCAGCAGCTCACCAAGTTGGGGGACTAGCGGGAGCCACCGGGATGAGCAGTTCTTC.

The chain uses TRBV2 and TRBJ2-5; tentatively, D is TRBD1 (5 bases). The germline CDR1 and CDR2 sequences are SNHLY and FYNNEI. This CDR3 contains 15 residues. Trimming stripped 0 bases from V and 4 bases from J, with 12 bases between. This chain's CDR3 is CASSEALWGGETQYF. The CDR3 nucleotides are TGTGCCAGCAGTGAAGCGCTTTGGGGCGGAGAGACCCAGTACTTC.

CDR3 nucleotides: TGTGCCAGCAGCGCAGGACAGGGGGCTAGGGAAGCTTTCTTT. This codes for CASSAGQGAREAFF. This sequence joins TRBV7-9 and TRBJ1-1; TRBD1 matches at 11 bases. Germline CDR1 is SEHNR and CDR2 is FQNEAQ (reference sequence). J lost 8 bases, V lost 5 bases, and 7 bases had no gene match. This CDR3 is 14 amino acids long.

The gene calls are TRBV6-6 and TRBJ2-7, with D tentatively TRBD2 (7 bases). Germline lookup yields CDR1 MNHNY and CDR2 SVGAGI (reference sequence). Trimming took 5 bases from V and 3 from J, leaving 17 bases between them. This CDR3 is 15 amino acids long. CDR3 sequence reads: CASSPSEGGDYEQYF. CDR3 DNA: TGTGCCAGCAGTCCTAGCGAGGGGGGGGACTACGAGCAGTACTTC.

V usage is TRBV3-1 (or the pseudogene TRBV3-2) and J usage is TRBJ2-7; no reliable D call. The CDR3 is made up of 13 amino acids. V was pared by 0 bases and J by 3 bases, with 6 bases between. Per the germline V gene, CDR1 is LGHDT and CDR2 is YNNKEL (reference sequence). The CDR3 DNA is TGTGCCAGCAGCCAAGACCTAATCTACGAGCAGTACTTC. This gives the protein CASSQDLIYEQYF.

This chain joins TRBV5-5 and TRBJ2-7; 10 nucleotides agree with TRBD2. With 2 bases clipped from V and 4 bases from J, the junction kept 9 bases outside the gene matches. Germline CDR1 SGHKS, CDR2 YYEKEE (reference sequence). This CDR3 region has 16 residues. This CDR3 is CASSFAGAGGGYEQYF. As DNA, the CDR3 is TGTGCCAGCAGCTTTGCGGGAGCGGGAGGGGGTTACGAGCAGTACTTC.

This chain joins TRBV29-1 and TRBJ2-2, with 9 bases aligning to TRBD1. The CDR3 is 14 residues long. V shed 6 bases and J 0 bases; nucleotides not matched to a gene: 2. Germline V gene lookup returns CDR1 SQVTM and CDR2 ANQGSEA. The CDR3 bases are TGCAGCGTGAGACAGGGGGCGAACACCGGGGAGCTGTTTTTT. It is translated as CSVRQGANTGELFF.

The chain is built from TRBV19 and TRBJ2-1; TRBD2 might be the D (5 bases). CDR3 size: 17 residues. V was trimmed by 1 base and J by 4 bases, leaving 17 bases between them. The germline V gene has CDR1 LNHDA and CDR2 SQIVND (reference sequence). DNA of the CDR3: TGTGCCAGTAGTATAGTAAAAAGAGGGCACGAGTACAATGAGCAGTTCTTC. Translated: CASSIVKRGHEYNEQFF. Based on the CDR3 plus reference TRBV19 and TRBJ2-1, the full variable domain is DGGITQSPKYLFRKEGQNVTLSCEQNLNHDAMYWYRQDPGQGLRLIYYSQIVNDFQKGDIAEGYSVSREKKESFPLTVTSAQKNPTAFYLCASSIVKRGHEYNEQFFGPGTRLTVL.